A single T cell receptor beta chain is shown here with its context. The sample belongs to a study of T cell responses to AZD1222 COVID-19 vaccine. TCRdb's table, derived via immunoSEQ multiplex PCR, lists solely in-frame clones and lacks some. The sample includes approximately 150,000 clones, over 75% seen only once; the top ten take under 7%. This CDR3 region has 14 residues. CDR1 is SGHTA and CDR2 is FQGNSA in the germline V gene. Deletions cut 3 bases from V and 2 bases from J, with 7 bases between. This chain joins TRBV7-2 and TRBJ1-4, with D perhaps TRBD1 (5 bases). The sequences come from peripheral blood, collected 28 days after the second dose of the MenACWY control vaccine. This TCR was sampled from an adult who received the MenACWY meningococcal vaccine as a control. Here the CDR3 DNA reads TGTGCCAGCAGCTTGGGGGACACTAATGAAAAACTGTTTTTT. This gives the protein CASSLGDTNEKLFF.